The 28 T cell receptor beta chains listed next were all sequenced from one sample in a study of cytomegalovirus exposure and HLA in healthy donors. The assay was immunoSEQ multiplex PCR, and TCRdb's table has in-frame clones only and misses some. The sample holds 120,000 or so clones, around 90% seen once. Material for sequencing was PBMCs. The receptors stem from a young woman in good health and CMV-seronegative.

J is TRBJ2-5 and V is TRBV5-6; 9 bases are a match to TRBD2. Germline V CDR1 and CDR2: SGHDT, YYEEEE. This CDR3 contains 16 residues. The junction had 4 bases not matched to a gene; V was cut back by 0 bases and J by 1 base. CDR3 protein: CASSLAAGGRQETQYF. CDR3 coding DNA: TGTGCCAGCAGCTTGGCGGCGGGGGGGCGCCAAGAGACCCAGTACTTC.

This chain joins TRBV30 and TRBJ2-5; 14 bases align to TRBD2. The CDR3 totals 16 residues. V lost 2 bases to trimming and J lost 5 bases; unmatched junction nucleotides: 7. CDR1 is GTSNPN and CDR2 is SVGIG in the germline V gene (reference sequence). The CDR3 DNA reads TGTGCCTGGAGTCCAGGGACTAGCGGGAGTGGCGAGACCCAGTACTTC. It specifies CAWSPGTSGSGETQYF.

For this clone: Within the sample, other DNA sequences also encode this same CDR3. This CDR3 reads CASSQESRGTEAFF. In nucleotides, the CDR3 is TGCGCCAGCAGCCAAGAGAGCAGAGGGACTGAAGCTTTCTTT. This chain connects TRBV4-1 to TRBJ1-1; D remains unclear. Trimming stripped 0 bases from V and 5 bases from J, with 10 bases between. CDR1 is MGHRA and CDR2 is YSYEKL in the germline V gene. This CDR3 region has 14 residues.

J is TRBJ1-5 and V is TRBV7-3; D is perhaps TRBD1 (5 bases). Trimming removed 0 bases from V and 6 bases from J, with 15 bases in between. Germline V lookup: CDR1 SGHTA, CDR2 FQGTGA. This CDR3 spans 16 amino acids. CDR3 residues: CASSLTWGTWGQPQHF. Here the CDR3 DNA reads TGTGCCAGCAGCTTAACTTGGGGGACTTGGGGTCAGCCCCAGCATTTT.

V usage is TRBV19 and J usage is TRBJ2-7; 7 bases match TRBD2. Germline trimming cut 6 bases from V and 4 bases from J; bases unmatched to any gene: 9. The CDR3 sequence is 14 residues long. Germline assignment: CDR1 LNHDA and CDR2 SQIVND (reference sequence). CDR3 protein: CASSPGLGSYEQYF. The DNA for the CDR3 is TGTGCCAGTAGCCCCGGACTAGGGAGTTACGAGCAGTACTTC. Based on the CDR3 plus reference TRBV19 and TRBJ2-7, the full variable domain is DGGITQSPKYLFRKEGQNVTLSCEQNLNHDAMYWYRQDPGQGLRLIYYSQIVNDFQKGDIAEGYSVSREKKESFPLTVTSAQKNPTAFYLCASSPGLGSYEQYFGPGTRLTVT.

This rearrangement joins TRBV7-8 to TRBJ2-2; D is uncertain. Germline CDR1 and CDR2: SGHVS and FQNEAQ. CDR3 length: 15 residues. V dropped 1 base and J dropped 1 base, with 7 bases sitting between them. This CDR3 is CASSLVTVNTGELFF. CDR3 DNA sequence: TGTGCCAGCAGCTTAGTTACAGTGAACACCGGGGAGCTGTTTTTT.

This clone turned up a few times. V is TRBV19 and J is TRBJ2-7; 7 bases align to TRBD1. CDR3 length equals 14 residues. V gave up 5 bases and J gave up 1 base; unmatched junction bases: 5. Germline CDR1 and CDR2: LNHDA and SQIVND (reference sequence). The CDR3 loop is CASSPLTGSYEQYF. As DNA, the CDR3 is TGTGCCAGTAGTCCCTTGACAGGGTCCTACGAGCAGTACTTC.

The chain has TRBV28 and TRBJ1-2; D may be TRBD1 (6 bases). This CDR3 comprises 16 residues. The V end was cut by 5 bases, the J end by 5 bases, with 21 bases between. The V gene's germline CDR1 is MDHEN and CDR2 SYDVKM. The CDR3 DNA reads as TGTGCCAGCAGTGTACAACAGGGAGGGGTCCCTTATGGCTACACCTTC. This codes for CASSVQQGGVPYGYTF.

The chain uses TRBV6-6 and TRBJ1-2; 11 nucleotides agree with TRBD1. CDR3 length: 15 amino acids. Losses at the gene ends were 5 bases for V and 4 bases for J; bases not matched to a gene: 6. Germline-derived CDR1 and CDR2 are MNHNY and SVGAGI (reference sequence). CDR3 nucleotides: TGTGCCAGCAGTCACAGGACAGGGGGCGCCTATGGCTACACCTTC. Translated: CASSHRTGGAYGYTF.

The sample holds one count of this clone. V usage is TRBV9 and J usage is TRBJ1-3; D gene ambiguous. CDR3 size: 15 residues. Germline CDR1 and CDR2: SGDLS and YYNGEE. The V end was cut by 3 bases, the J end by 4 bases, with 14 bases between. CDR3 region: CASSASYGRGNTIYF. The DNA for the CDR3 is TGTGCCAGCAGCGCCTCCTATGGTAGAGGAAACACCATATATTTT.

This clone appeared a few times. The CDR3 reads CASSKAGLFNQPQHF. In nucleotides, the CDR3 is TGTGCCAGTAGTAAAGCGGGACTTTTCAATCAGCCCCAGCATTTT. The chain carries TRBV19 and TRBJ1-5; D is possibly TRBD1 (5 bases). CDR1 is LNHDA and CDR2 is SQIVND in the germline V gene (reference sequence). CDR3 length equals 15 residues. Trimming pared 4 bases from V and 3 bases from J, leaving 13 bases between.

With regard to this clone: A read error may produce the germline difference seen at one junction end. The chain is built from TRBV7-7 and TRBJ2-3; 8 bases fit TRBD2. Germline V gene lookup returns CDR1 SSHAT and CDR2 FNYEAQ (reference sequence). This CDR3 spans 15 amino acids. The CDR3 sequence: CASSSAGASTDTQYF. CDR3 DNA sequence: TGTGCTAGCAGCTCAGCGGGGGCTAGCACAGATACGCAGTATTTT. The full variable domain, with the rest looked up from reference TRBV7-7 and TRBJ2-3, is GAGVSQSPRYKVTKRGQDVTLRCDPISSHATLYWYQQALGQGPEFLTYFNYEAQPDKSGLPSDRFSAERPEGSISTLTIQRTEQRDSAMYRCASSSAGASTDTQYFGPGTRLTVL.

The chain couples TRBV28 to TRBJ2-6; D is possibly TRBD1 (5 bases). CDR3 length: 18 amino acids. Deletions cut 1 base from V and 0 bases from J, with 13 bases between. Per the germline V gene, CDR1 is MDHEN and CDR2 is SYDVKM. The DNA of the CDR3 is TGTGCCAGCAGTTTATACCAGGGAACCAACTCTGGGGCCAACGTCCTGACTTTC. Its translation: CASSLYQGTNSGANVLTF.

The J gene is TRBJ2-1, the V gene TRBV9; 7 bases align to TRBD1. Unmatched junction bases numbered 17, after V lost 4 bases and J lost 4 bases. Germline-derived CDR1 and CDR2 are SGDLS and YYNGEE. CDR3 length: 18 residues. The CDR3 is CASSTSPQGTAGYNEQFF. In DNA, the CDR3 is TGTGCCAGCAGCACATCCCCCCAAGGGACAGCCGGATACAATGAGCAGTTCTTC.

This sequence joins TRBV18 and TRBJ2-5, with TRBD1 matching over 9 bases. J lost 1 base, V lost 0 bases, and 9 bases had no gene match. Germline CDR1 and CDR2: KGHSH and LQKENI. The CDR3 runs 18 residues. The CDR3 loop reads CASSPPWGQGISQETQYF. CDR3 DNA sequence: TGTGCCAGCTCACCACCGTGGGGACAGGGAATATCCCAAGAGACCCAGTACTTC.

The chain uses TRBV10-3 and TRBJ1-1; the D gene is possibly TRBD1 (6 bases). CDR1 ENHRY and CDR2 SYGVKD come from the germline V gene. The CDR3 length is 14 residues. The germline V and J ends were trimmed by 1 base and 4 bases, with 10 bases remaining between them. Here the CDR3 DNA reads TGTGCCATCAGTGAGTACAGGGAGCCCACTGAAGCTTTCTTT. Its translation: CAISEYREPTEAFF.

The V call is TRBV18, the J call TRBJ1-1; the D gene is possibly TRBD1 (5 bases). CDR1 is KGHSH and CDR2 is LQKENI in the germline V gene. The V end lost 3 bases, the J end lost 5 bases, and 7 bases lay between the germline ends. This CDR3 spans 12 amino acids. This chain's CDR3 is CASSPSGTEAFF. The CDR3 nucleotides read TGTGCCAGCTCACCTTCAGGGACTGAAGCTTTCTTT.

In its sample, this clone was seen once. The V and J genes are TRBV27 and TRBJ2-5; D perhaps matches TRBD1 (6 bases). The CDR3 runs to 15 residues. Trimming removed 5 bases at V and 0 bases at J, with 13 bases between. CDR1 MNHEY and CDR2 SMNVEV come from the germline V gene (reference sequence). CDR3 sequence reads: CASSLQGRYQETQYF. CDR3 DNA: TGTGCCAGCAGTCTACAGGGACGGTACCAAGAGACCCAGTACTTC.

The chain links TRBV28 to TRBJ1-3, with a tentative D call TRBD1 (6 bases). The germline gives CDR1 MDHEN, CDR2 SYDVKM. The germline V and J ends were trimmed by 5 bases and 0 bases, with 11 bases remaining between them. CDR3 length equals 15 residues. CDR3 protein: CASSSDRTSGNTIYF. CDR3 nucleotides: TGTGCCAGCAGTAGCGACAGGACCTCTGGAAACACCATATATTTT. Using reference TRBV28 and TRBJ1-3 for the parts outside the CDR3, the full variable domain is DVKVTQSSRYLVKRTGEKVFLECVQDMDHENMFWYRQDPGLGLRLIYFSYDVKMKEKGDIPEGYSVSREKKERFSLILESASTNQTSMYLCASSSDRTSGNTIYFGEGSWLTVV.

The chain links TRBV18 to TRBJ2-7; possible D gene TRBD2, 6 bases. Looked up from germline, CDR1 is KGHSH and CDR2 is LQKENI. Between the trimmed V and J ends, which lost 2 bases and 7 bases, there was a span of 21 bases. This CDR3 contains 16 residues. CDR3 DNA sequence: TGTGCCAGCTCACCATCTGTTTCGGCGGGGAGGAGTGAGCAGTACTTC. As protein: CASSPSVSAGRSEQYF.

V is TRBV6-5 and J is TRBJ1-3; no clear D gene. V shed 0 bases and J shed 0 bases, with 9 bases lying between them. CDR1 and CDR2 from the germline V gene are MNHEY and SVGAGI. CDR3 length: 16 amino acids. The CDR3 region has the DNA TGTGCCAGCAGTTACTCGCTACTTAACTCTGGAAACACCATATATTTT. Protein product: CASSYSLLNSGNTIYF.

This chain uses TRBV6-5 with TRBJ2-2, with 7 nucleotides matching TRBD1. CDR3 length: 16 amino acids. With V trimmed by 4 bases and J by 5 bases, 10 bases remained unmatched. Germline V gene lookup returns CDR1 MNHEY and CDR2 SVGAGI. For the CDR3, the DNA is TGTGCCAGCAGTTCCTCTTACAGGGGAGAAACCGGGGAGCTGTTTTTT. The encoded protein is CASSSSYRGETGELFF.

The chain joins TRBV6-1 to TRBJ1-6; possible D gene TRBD1, 6 bases. Germline assignment: CDR1 MNHNS and CDR2 SASEGT. V was shortened by 10 bases and J by 7 bases, with 14 bases between the two germline ends. The CDR3 covers 13 residues. This CDR3 is CATALDRNSPLHF. The DNA of the CDR3 is TGTGCCACCGCCCTGGACAGAAATTCACCCCTCCACTTT.

Of note for this clone: The sample carries other DNA sequences with the same CDR3. The chain links TRBV27 to TRBJ2-7, with 8 bases aligning to TRBD2. Germline values: CDR1 MNHEY, CDR2 SMNVEV (reference sequence). This CDR3 spans 14 amino acids. With 3 bases clipped from V and 2 bases from J, the junction kept 3 bases outside the gene matches. CDR3 loop: CASSFAGGPYEQYF. The DNA of the CDR3 is TGTGCCAGCAGTTTCGCGGGAGGACCCTACGAGCAGTACTTC.

The chain links TRBV4-2 to TRBJ2-3; TRBD2 aligns across 8 bases. Germline trimming cut 4 bases from V and 4 bases from J; bases unmatched to any gene: 10. This CDR3 spans 16 amino acids. Germline CDR1 and CDR2: LGHNA and YNFKEQ. The CDR3 coding sequence is TGTGCCAGCAGCCCGCGGGTAGCGGGGATGGCAGATACGCAGTATTTT. It codes for CASSPRVAGMADTQYF.

CDR3 nucleotides: TGTGCCAGCAGTTTATCAGGGACAGAGAATAACTATGGCTACACCTTC. It encodes CASSLSGTENNYGYTF. The chain recombines TRBV28 with TRBJ1-2; 7 bases are a match to TRBD1. Trimming removed 1 base from V and 1 base from J; junction bases left unmatched: 6. Germline CDR1 MDHEN, CDR2 SYDVKM. This CDR3 has 16 residues.

The chain is built from TRBV5-1 and TRBJ2-2; 7 bases map to TRBD1. J lost 5 bases, V lost 3 bases, and 7 bases had no gene match. The CDR3 is made up of 15 amino acids. CDR1 is SGHRS, CDR2 YFSETQ, per germline. The CDR3 sequence: CASSSNRGGTGELFF. The CDR3 DNA reads as TGCGCCAGCAGCTCGAACAGGGGCGGTACCGGGGAGCTGTTTTTT.

The chain employs TRBV2 and TRBJ2-3; maybe TRBD2 (5 bases). Germline-derived CDR1 and CDR2 are SNHLY and FYNNEI. Trimming removed 4 bases at V and 3 bases at J, with 14 bases between. The CDR3 runs 15 residues. The CDR3 is CASSGASYLTDTQYF. In DNA form, the CDR3 reads TGTGCCAGCAGTGGCGCTAGCTACCTAACAGATACGCAGTATTTT.